This T cell receptor beta chain comes out of a study of metastatic and nonmetastatic thyroid tumors. In the study overall: Across blood and tumor or nodule tissue, repertoires from malignant and benign thyroid patients were compared with one another. Overall study findings and caveats: Reported TCR beta diversity, measured in blood and tumor, was significantly higher for malignant thyroid tumors than for benign nodules.

Looked up from germline, CDR1 is SGHTA and CDR2 is FQGNSA. This CDR3 spans 14 amino acids. Thyroid surgery had not been preceded by any treatment in any patient. About this clone itself: Its antigen is undetermined. The germline gene is not matched at one end of the junction; a read error may be the cause.

Via MiXCR, TCRdb re-called the PCR reads. The table records tens of thousands of clones, 25% of them present only once. Sequenced input: blood. This sequence joins TRBV7-2 and TRBJ2-3; D uncertain. This TCR came from a female donor with papillary thyroid cancer or a benign thyroid nodule (not recorded which). Some clones in this sample may be carry-over from other donors' samples. CDR3 residues: CASSLAGCRDTQYF. CDR3 DNA: TGTGCCAGCAGCTTAGCGGGATGTAGAGATACTCAGTATTTT.